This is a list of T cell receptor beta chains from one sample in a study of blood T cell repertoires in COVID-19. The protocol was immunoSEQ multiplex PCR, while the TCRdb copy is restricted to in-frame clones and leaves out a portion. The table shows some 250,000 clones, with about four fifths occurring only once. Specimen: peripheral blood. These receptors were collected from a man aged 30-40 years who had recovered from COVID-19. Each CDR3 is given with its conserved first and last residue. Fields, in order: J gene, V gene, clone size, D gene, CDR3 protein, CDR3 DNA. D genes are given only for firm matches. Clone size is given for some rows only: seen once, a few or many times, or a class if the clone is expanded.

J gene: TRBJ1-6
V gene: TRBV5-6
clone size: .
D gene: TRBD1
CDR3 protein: CASSFDRGNSPLHF
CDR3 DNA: TGTGCCAGCAGCTTCGACAGGGGGAATTCACCCCTCCACTTT

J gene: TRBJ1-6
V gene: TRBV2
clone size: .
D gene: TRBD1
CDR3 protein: CASREQGNSPLHF
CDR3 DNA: TGTGCCAGCAGGGAACAGGGGAATTCACCCCTCCACTTT

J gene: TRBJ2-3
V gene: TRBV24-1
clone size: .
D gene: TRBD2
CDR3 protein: CATSDSSLASGRDTQYF
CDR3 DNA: TGTGCCACCAGTGATTCGTCACTAGCGAGCGGGAGGGATACGCAGTATTTT

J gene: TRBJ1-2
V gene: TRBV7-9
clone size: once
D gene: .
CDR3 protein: CASSLALQYGYTF
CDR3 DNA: TGTGCCAGCAGCTTAGCGCTACAGTATGGCTACACCTTC

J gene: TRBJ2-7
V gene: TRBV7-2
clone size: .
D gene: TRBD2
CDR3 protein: CASSESGGAPYEQYF
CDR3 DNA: TGTGCCAGCAGCGAGAGCGGGGGAGCTCCCTACGAGCAGTACTTC

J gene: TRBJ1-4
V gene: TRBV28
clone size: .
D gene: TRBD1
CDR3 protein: CASSSGGGAGEKLFF
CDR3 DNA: TGTGCCAGCAGTAGTGGAGGGGGCGCCGGTGAAAAACTGTTTTTT

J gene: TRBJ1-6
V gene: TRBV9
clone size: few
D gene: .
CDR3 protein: CASSPEVGEASPLHF
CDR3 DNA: TGTGCCAGCAGCCCCGAGGTGGGGGAGGCTTCACCCCTCCACTTT

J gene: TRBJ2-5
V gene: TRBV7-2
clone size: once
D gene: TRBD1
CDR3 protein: CASSSVRDSAIPETQYF
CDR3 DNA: TGTGCCAGCAGCTCCGTCCGGGACAGCGCCATCCCGGAGACCCAGTACTTC

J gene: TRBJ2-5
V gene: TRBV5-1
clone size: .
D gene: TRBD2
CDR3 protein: CASSPGTSGWSETQYF
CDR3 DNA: TGCGCCAGCAGCCCCGGGACTAGCGGGTGGAGTGAGACCCAGTACTTC

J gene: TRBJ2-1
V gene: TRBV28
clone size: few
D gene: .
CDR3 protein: CASSLGLGSYNEQFF
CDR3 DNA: TGTGCCAGCAGTTTAGGGCTGGGTTCCTACAATGAGCAGTTCTTC

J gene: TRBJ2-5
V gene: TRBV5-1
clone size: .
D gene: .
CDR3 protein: CASSLERRGGETQYF
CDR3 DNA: TGCGCCAGCAGCTTGGAGCGCAGGGGAGGGGAGACCCAGTACTTC

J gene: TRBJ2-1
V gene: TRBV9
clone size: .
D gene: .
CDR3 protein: CASTPFGGSYNEQFF
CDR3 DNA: TGTGCCAGCACCCCGTTCGGGGGCTCCTACAATGAGCAGTTCTTC

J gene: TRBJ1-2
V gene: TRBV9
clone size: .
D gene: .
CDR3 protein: CASSVAFSQNYGYTF
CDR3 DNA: TGTGCCAGCAGCGTAGCTTTTTCCCAGAACTATGGCTACACCTTC

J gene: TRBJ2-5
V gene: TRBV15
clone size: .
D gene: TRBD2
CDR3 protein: CATSSFSGGAQETQYF
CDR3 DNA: TGTGCCACCAGCAGCTTTAGCGGGGGGGCCCAAGAGACCCAGTACTTC

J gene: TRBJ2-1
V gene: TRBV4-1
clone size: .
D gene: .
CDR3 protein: CASSQVGLDEQFF
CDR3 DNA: TGCGCCAGCAGCCAAGTCGGGTTGGATGAGCAGTTCTTC

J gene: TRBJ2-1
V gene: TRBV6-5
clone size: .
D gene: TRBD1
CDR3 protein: CASSGTGSFGEQFF
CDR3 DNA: TGTGCCAGCTCCGGGACAGGGTCGTTCGGAGAGCAGTTCTTC

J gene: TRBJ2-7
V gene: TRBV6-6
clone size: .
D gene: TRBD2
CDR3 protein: CASRSAGSYEQYF
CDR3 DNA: TGTGCCAGCAGATCAGCGGGATCCTACGAGCAGTACTTC

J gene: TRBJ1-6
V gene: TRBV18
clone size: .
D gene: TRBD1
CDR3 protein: CASSRGQGGSPLHF
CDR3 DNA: TGTGCCAGCTCACGGGGACAGGGGGGTTCACCCCTCCACTTT

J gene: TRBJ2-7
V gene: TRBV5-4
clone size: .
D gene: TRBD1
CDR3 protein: CASSLRAGGTYEQYF
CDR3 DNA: TGTGCCAGCAGCTTGAGGGCAGGGGGCACCTACGAGCAGTACTTC

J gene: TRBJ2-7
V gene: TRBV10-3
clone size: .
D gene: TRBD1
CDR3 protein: CAISGGTGIYEQYF
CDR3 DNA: TGTGCCATCAGTGGGGGGACAGGGATCTACGAGCAGTACTTC

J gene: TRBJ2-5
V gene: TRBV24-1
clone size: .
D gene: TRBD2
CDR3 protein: CATSDLGLAGGTRETQYF
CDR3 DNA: TGTGCCACCAGTGATTTGGGGCTAGCGGGGGGCACCAGGGAGACCCAGTACTTC

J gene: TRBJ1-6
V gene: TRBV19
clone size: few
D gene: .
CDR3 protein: CASIGQGLSPLHF
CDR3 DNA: TGTGCCAGTATCGGGCAGGGATTGTCACCCCTCCACTTT

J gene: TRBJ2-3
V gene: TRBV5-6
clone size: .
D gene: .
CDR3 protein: CASSLASGTDTQYF
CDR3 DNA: TGTGCCAGCAGCTTGGCTTCAGGGACAGATACGCAGTATTTT

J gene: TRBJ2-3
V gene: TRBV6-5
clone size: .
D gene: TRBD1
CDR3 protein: CASSTGTGNTQYF
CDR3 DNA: TGTGCCAGCAGTACCGGGACAGGAAATACGCAGTATTTT

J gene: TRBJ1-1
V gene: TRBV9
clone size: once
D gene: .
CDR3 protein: CASSGQGDLEAFF
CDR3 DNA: TGTGCCAGCAGCGGCCAGGGTGACCTTGAAGCTTTCTTT

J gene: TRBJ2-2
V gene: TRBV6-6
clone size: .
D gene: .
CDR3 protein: CASRTGTPTGELFF
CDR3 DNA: TGTGCCAGCAGGACCGGGACACCAACCGGGGAGCTGTTTTTT

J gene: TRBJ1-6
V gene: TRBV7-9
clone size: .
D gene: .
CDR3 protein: CASSLVLATSGSGDSPLHF
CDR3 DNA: TGTGCCAGCAGCTTAGTTTTAGCGACTTCGGGGTCGGGGGATTCACCCCTCCACTTT

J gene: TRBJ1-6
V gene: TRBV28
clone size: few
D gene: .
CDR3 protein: CASSRGTVFRSPLHF
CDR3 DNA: TGTGCCAGCAGCCGCGGGACCGTCTTTCGTTCACCCCTCCACTTT

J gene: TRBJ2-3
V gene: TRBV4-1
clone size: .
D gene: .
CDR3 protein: CASSPGDRGATDTQYF
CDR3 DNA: TGCGCCAGCAGCCCAGGAGACAGAGGCGCTACAGATACGCAGTATTTT

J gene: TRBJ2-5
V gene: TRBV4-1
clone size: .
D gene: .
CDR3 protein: CASSQKTDF
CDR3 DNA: TGCGCCAGCAGCCAAAAAACGGACTTC

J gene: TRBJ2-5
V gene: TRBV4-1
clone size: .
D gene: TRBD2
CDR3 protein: CASSPRTSGGIQETQYF
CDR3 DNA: TGCGCCAGCAGCCCCAGGACTAGCGGGGGGATTCAAGAGACCCAGTACTTC

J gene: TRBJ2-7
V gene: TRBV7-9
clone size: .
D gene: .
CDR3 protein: CASSSALLGEQYF
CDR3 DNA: TGTGCCAGCAGCTCCGCACTACTCGGTGAGCAGTACTTC

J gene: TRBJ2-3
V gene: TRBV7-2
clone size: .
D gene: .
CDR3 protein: CASSITAGSSTDTQYF
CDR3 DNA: TGTGCCAGCAGCATAACCGCAGGGTCGAGCACAGATACGCAGTATTTT

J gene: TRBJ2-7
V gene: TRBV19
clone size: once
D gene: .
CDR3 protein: CASSGQSSAYEQYF
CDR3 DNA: TGTGCCAGTTCAGGACAGTCAAGCGCCTACGAGCAGTACTTC

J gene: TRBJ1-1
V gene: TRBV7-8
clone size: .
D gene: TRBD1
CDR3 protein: CASSPHLGTGDGEAFF
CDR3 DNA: TGTGCCAGCAGCCCACACCTCGGGACAGGGGATGGAGAAGCTTTCTTT

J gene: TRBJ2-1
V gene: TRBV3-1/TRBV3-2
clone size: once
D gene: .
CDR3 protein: CASSQGTFNEQFF
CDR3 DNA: TGTGCCAGCAGCCAAGGTACTTTCAATGAGCAGTTCTTC

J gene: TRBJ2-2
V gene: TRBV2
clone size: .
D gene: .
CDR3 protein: CASSDRVTGELFF
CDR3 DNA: TGTGCCAGCAGTGACCGGGTCACCGGGGAGCTGTTTTTT

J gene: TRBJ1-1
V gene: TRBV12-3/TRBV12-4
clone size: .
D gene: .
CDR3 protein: CASSYTGNTEAFF
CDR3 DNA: TGTGCCAGCAGTTACACGGGGAACACTGAAGCTTTCTTT

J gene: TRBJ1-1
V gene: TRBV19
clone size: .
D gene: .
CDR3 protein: CASSSFVGEAFF
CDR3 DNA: TGTGCCAGTAGTTCCTTCGTCGGTGAAGCTTTCTTT

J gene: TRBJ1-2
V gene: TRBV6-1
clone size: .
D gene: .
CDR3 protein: CASSENFEAVYGYTF
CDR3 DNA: TGTGCCAGCAGTGAAAATTTCGAGGCAGTCTATGGCTACACCTTC

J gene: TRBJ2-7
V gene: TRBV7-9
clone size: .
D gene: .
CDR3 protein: CASSPNGGRAEQYF
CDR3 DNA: TGTGCCAGCAGCCCTAACGGGGGGCGGGCCGAGCAGTACTTC

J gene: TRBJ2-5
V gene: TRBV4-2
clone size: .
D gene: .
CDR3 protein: CASSPRGQLETQYF
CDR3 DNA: TGTGCCAGCAGCCCTAGAGGACAGTTAGAGACCCAGTACTTC

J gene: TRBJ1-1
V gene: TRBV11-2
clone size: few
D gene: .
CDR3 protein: CASSYHPWHGGNTEAFF
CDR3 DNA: TGTGCCAGCAGCTACCACCCTTGGCACGGGGGGAACACTGAAGCTTTCTTT

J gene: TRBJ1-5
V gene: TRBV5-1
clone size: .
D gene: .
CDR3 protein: CASSPLGANANQPQHF
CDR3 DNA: TGCGCCAGCAGCCCCCTTGGAGCCAATGCCAATCAGCCCCAGCATTTT

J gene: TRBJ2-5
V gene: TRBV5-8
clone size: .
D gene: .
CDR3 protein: CASSFPPGGRQETQYF
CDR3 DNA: TGTGCCAGCAGCTTCCCCCCCGGTGGGAGGCAAGAGACCCAGTACTTC

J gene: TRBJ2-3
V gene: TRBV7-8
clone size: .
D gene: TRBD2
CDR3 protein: CASSLISGGGTDTQYF
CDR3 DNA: TGTGCCAGCAGCCTAATTAGCGGGGGGGGCACAGATACGCAGTATTTT

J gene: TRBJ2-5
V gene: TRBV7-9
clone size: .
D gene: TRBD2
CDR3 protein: CASLNTGTSGETQYF
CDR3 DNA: TGTGCCAGCCTCAACACCGGGACTAGCGGCGAGACCCAGTACTTC